The 7 T cell receptor beta chains presented below share a single source sample, sequenced in a study of neoadjuvant anti-PD-1 for oral cavity cancer (dated by TCRdb to the early 2020s). The receptor library was made with the immunoSEQ multiplex PCR assay. As stored in TCRdb, this immuneACCESS dataset retains in-frame rearrangements with V and J assigned. A fraction of the clones does not appear; measured against another copy, unresolved V genes explain less than half of the discrepancy, and the remainder lacks a known reason. In this sample the table shows around 65,000 clones, roughly 90% of which occur a single time. The leading ten clones occupy less than 3% of the sample. Explained via the paper, the time point label denotes: after neoadjuvant nivolumab, at surgical resection. Sequencing was performed on PBMCs, taken after nivolumab (anti-PD-1) treatment. All receptors derive from a person aged 40 to 85 with oral cavity squamous cell carcinoma.

J is TRBJ2-3 and V is TRBV15; a possible D gene is TRBD1 (5 bases). Per the germline V gene, CDR1 is LNHNV and CDR2 is YYDKDF (reference sequence). This CDR3 is 15 amino acids long. V lost 2 bases and J 6 bases, leaving 15 bases between the germline ends. The CDR3 loop reads CATSRPNQGRDTQYF. As DNA, the CDR3 is TGTGCCACCAGCAGACCAAACCAGGGCCGCGATACGCAGTATTTT.

This clone is a singleton in its sample. This chain links TRBV10-1 with TRBJ2-7; D is unclear. This CDR3 is 14 amino acids long. The V end lost 0 bases, the J end lost 0 bases, and 6 bases lay between the germline ends. Germline V CDR1 and CDR2: WNHNN, SYGVQD (reference sequence). The chain's CDR3 is CASSESGNSYEQYF. The DNA for the CDR3 is TGCGCCAGCAGTGAGTCGGGAAACTCCTACGAGCAGTACTTC.

The V gene is TRBV10-3, the J gene TRBJ2-7; D uncertain. Germline V gene data show CDR1 as ENHRY and CDR2 as SYGVKD. The CDR3 loop spans 14 amino acids. Trimming took 6 bases from V and 4 from J, leaving 16 bases between them. Here the CDR3 DNA reads TGTGCCATCAGCGAAGACCGTGAAGCGTACGAGCAGTACTTC. Its translation is CAISEDREAYEQYF.

This clone was seen only once. CDR3: CASSIVAGGRDEQFF. DNA of the CDR3: TGTGCCAGTAGTATCGTAGCGGGAGGTAGGGATGAGCAGTTCTTC. The chain employs TRBV19 and TRBJ2-1; 10 bases are a match to TRBD2. CDR3 length: 15 residues. Germline V lookup: CDR1 LNHDA, CDR2 SQIVND (reference sequence). After removal of 3 bases from V and 8 bases from J, the junction contained 7 bases not matched to a gene. Complete variable domain (other parts from reference TRBV19 and TRBJ2-1): DGGITQSPKYLFRKEGQNVTLSCEQNLNHDAMYWYRQDPGQGLRLIYYSQIVNDFQKGDIAEGYSVSREKKESFPLTVTSAQKNPTAFYLCASSIVAGGRDEQFFGPGTRLTVL.

V gene TRBV15 combines with J gene TRBJ1-5; D not certain. The V end was cut by 0 bases, the J end by 0 bases, with 6 bases between. The CDR3 spans 15 residues. CDR1 and CDR2 from the germline V gene are LNHNV and YYDKDF (reference sequence). CDR3 sequence (DNA): TGTGCCACCAGCAGAGATCGGGGTAGCAATCAGCCCCAGCATTTT. Its translation is CATSRDRGSNQPQHF.

The chain recombines TRBV29-1 with TRBJ1-1; D remains ambiguous. Germline CDR1 SQVTM, CDR2 ANQGSEA. V dropped 4 bases and J dropped 4 bases, with 4 bases sitting between them. This CDR3 contains 10 residues. The CDR3 DNA follows: TGCAGCGTTGGCACCACTGAAGCTTTCTTT. This sequence encodes CSVGTTEAFF.

V gene TRBV4-2 combines with J gene TRBJ2-3; TRBD2 matches at 10 bases. Germline V CDR1 and CDR2: LGHNA, YNFKEQ. The trim removed 1 base at V and 0 bases at J, leaving 7 bases unmatched. This CDR3 has 18 amino acids. The CDR3 DNA follows: TGTGCCAGCAGCCAAGGACTAGCGGGTGAACCTAGCACAGATACGCAGTATTTT. Translated, it gives CASSQGLAGEPSTDTQYF.